Each of the 5 T cell receptor beta chains below was sequenced from the same sample in a study of radiation and T cells in renal cell carcinoma. Sequencing used immunoSEQ multiplex PCR; TCRdb keeps in-frame clones, though not all of them. The data contain about 59,000 clones, more than 60% of them singletons. Sample time point: baseline pretreatment blood. Treatment indicated: 15 Gy SBRT to primary tumor, nephrectomy 4 weeks later. Here the sequenced sample was blood, taken from a patient whose treatment included radiotherapy and nephrectomy. The receptors come from a man between 60 and 75 years old with renal cell carcinoma.

This rearrangement joins TRBV5-5 to TRBJ2-1, with TRBD2 identical over 7 bases. Germline trimming cut 6 bases from V and 5 bases from J; bases unmatched to any gene: 8. This CDR3 has 14 residues. CDR1 is SGHKS and CDR2 is YYEKEE in the germline V gene (reference sequence). The CDR3 reads CASTRAGPNNEQFF. The CDR3 DNA reads TGTGCCAGCACCAGAGCGGGACCTAACAATGAGCAGTTCTTC.

The chain recombines TRBV25-1 with TRBJ1-5; no definite D call. Deletions cut 3 bases from V and 5 bases from J, with 11 bases between. The CDR3 has 14 amino acids. Germline-derived CDR1 and CDR2 are MGHDK and SYGVNS. The CDR3 spells CASSERALDQPQHF. As DNA, the CDR3 is TGTGCCAGCAGTGAGAGGGCCTTGGATCAGCCCCAGCATTTT.

This clone was seen a single time. The chain employs TRBV6-1 and TRBJ1-3; TRBD1 aligns across 8 bases. The length of the CDR3 is 14 residues. CDR1 and CDR2 (germline): MNHNS, SASEGT. The junction had 1 base not matched to a gene; V was cut back by 6 bases and J by 0 bases. The CDR3 protein is CASSRGHSGNTIYF. In DNA form, the CDR3 reads TGTGCCAGCAGCAGGGGGCACTCTGGAAACACCATATATTTT.

This chain connects TRBV2 to TRBJ2-3, with 11 bases that match TRBD2. The junction had 5 bases not matched to a gene; V was cut back by 10 bases and J by 2 bases. The CDR3 length is 14 residues. Germline V gene data show CDR1 as SNHLY and CDR2 as FYNNEI. The CDR3 protein is CATRLAGSTDTQYF. The CDR3 region has the DNA TGTGCCACCCGACTAGCGGGGTCCACAGATACGCAGTATTTT.

This chain connects TRBV4-1 to TRBJ2-3; the D is unclear. Germline loops: CDR1 MGHRA, CDR2 YSYEKL. V dropped 4 bases and J dropped 0 bases, with 8 bases sitting between them. This CDR3 region has 14 residues. The CDR3 is CASSPPTSTDTQYF. The CDR3 DNA follows: TGCGCCAGCAGCCCCCCAACGAGCACAGATACGCAGTATTTT.